The 27 T cell receptor beta chains below all came from one sample that was sequenced in a study of blood T cell repertoires in COVID-19. Libraries were prepared by immunoSEQ multiplex PCR; TCRdb keeps only in-frame clonotypes and omits some of them. Here the sample spans about 100,000 clones, more than 65% being singletons. The sample consisted of peripheral blood. The receptors here all came from a woman between 65 and 79 years old with acute or convalescent COVID-19.

The chain has TRBV4-2 and TRBJ2-5; 13 bases are shared with TRBD2. Germline loops: CDR1 LGHNA, CDR2 YNFKEQ. The CDR3 runs 15 residues. V lost 4 bases, J lost 3 bases, and 2 bases stayed unmatched. The CDR3 DNA is TGTGCCAGCAGCCGGACTAGCGGGGGTGAAGAGACCCAGTACTTC. Translated: CASSRTSGGEETQYF.

This clone turned up a few times. The chain employs TRBV3-1 (or the pseudogene TRBV3-2) and TRBJ1-2; D is unclear. The CDR3 has 13 residues. Between the trimmed V and J ends, which lost 8 bases and 4 bases, there was a span of 14 bases. Per the germline V gene, CDR1 is LGHDT and CDR2 is YNNKEL (reference sequence). The CDR3 bases are TGTGCCAGCTGGGAGGGAAGCGGCTATGGCTACACCTTC. This codes for CASWEGSGYGYTF.

This clone was counted a few times. The chain recombines TRBV18 with TRBJ1-1; D might be TRBD1 (6 bases). The CDR3 has 18 amino acids. The ends were cut back, 3 bases at V and 1 base at J, with 21 bases in the middle. CDR1 and CDR2 from the germline V gene are KGHSH and LQKENI. CDR3 residues: CASSPQIPGGTRNTEAFF. For the CDR3, the DNA is TGTGCCAGCTCACCCCAAATTCCGGGGGGCACTAGGAACACTGAAGCTTTCTTT. Full variable domain (missing parts from reference TRBV18 and TRBJ1-1): NAGVMQNPRHLVRRRGQEARLRCSPMKGHSHVYWYRQLPEEGLKFMVYLQKENIIDESGMPKERFSAEFPKEGPSILRIQQVVRGDSAAYFCASSPQIPGGTRNTEAFFGQGTRLTVV.

This clone appeared once. The chain combines TRBV6-5 with TRBJ1-2, with D unresolved. CDR3 size: 13 residues. From germline, CDR1 is MNHEY and CDR2 SVGAGI. Between the trimmed V and J ends, which lost 7 bases and 4 bases, there was a span of 13 bases. CDR3 bases: TGTGCCAGCATGAATGAGGGAACCTATGGCTACACCTTC. Translation: CASMNEGTYGYTF.

This clone was seen just once. This chain uses TRBV6-5 with TRBJ1-2, with 7 bases lining up with TRBD1. V shed 4 bases and J 4 bases; nucleotides not matched to a gene: 6. In germline, CDR1 is MNHEY, CDR2 SVGAGI. The CDR3 runs 14 residues. The CDR3 DNA is TGTGCCAGCAGTTTAACAGGGGAGATCTATGGCTACACCTTC. It yields the protein CASSLTGEIYGYTF.

This chain joins TRBV5-4 and TRBJ2-7; 8 nucleotides line up with TRBD1. CDR3 length: 13 residues. Germline V gene sequence: CDR1 SGHNT, CDR2 YYREEE (reference sequence). The ends lost 3 bases at V and 5 bases at J; junction bases unmatched: 4. The CDR3 protein is CASSYDRGHEQYF. The CDR3 DNA reads as TGTGCCAGCAGCTACGACAGGGGACACGAGCAGTACTTC.

The chain is built from TRBV19 and TRBJ2-3; possible D gene TRBD2, 6 bases. Germline CDR1 and CDR2: LNHDA and SQIVND (reference sequence). Trimming took off 4 bases at V and 4 bases at J, with 12 bases between the two ends. The CDR3 has 14 amino acids. Here the CDR3 DNA reads TGTGCCAGTAGTACCGGGACTTCTGCAGATACGCAGTATTTT. It translates to CASSTGTSADTQYF.

The gene calls are TRBV6-5 and TRBJ2-5, with D tentatively TRBD1 (6 bases). Germline V gene lookup returns CDR1 MNHEY and CDR2 SVGAGI. Trimming took 0 bases from V and 2 from J, leaving 10 bases between them. There are 15 residues in the CDR3. CDR3 nucleotides: TGTGCCAGCAGTTACTCGAACAGGGAACAAGAGACCCAGTACTTC. It translates to CASSYSNREQETQYF.

The V and J genes are TRBV10-3 and TRBJ1-1; 8 bases line up with TRBD1. The J segment lost 1 base and the V segment lost 10 bases, leaving 5 bases of the junction unmatched. Germline V gene lookup returns CDR1 ENHRY and CDR2 SYGVKD. This CDR3 is 13 amino acids long. The CDR3 DNA follows: TGTGCCACAGGGGGCGTCGGGAACACTGAAGCTTTCTTT. It specifies CATGGVGNTEAFF.

This clone was found once. The chain recombines TRBV5-1 with TRBJ1-4; D is unresolved. CDR1 is SGHRS, CDR2 YFSETQ, per germline. The CDR3 totals 14 residues. V was clipped by 4 bases and J by 1 base, with 8 bases between them. This CDR3 reads CASSPGVTNEKLFF. In DNA form, the CDR3 reads TGCGCCAGCAGCCCCGGTGTAACTAATGAAAAACTGTTTTTT.

This chain connects TRBV5-1 to TRBJ2-3, with 8 bases that match TRBD1. J was trimmed by 2 bases and V by 0 bases; bases with no gene match: 2. The CDR3 has 15 residues. Germline-derived CDR1 and CDR2 are SGHRS and YFSETQ. The CDR3 loop reads CASSLDRGATDTQYF. CDR3 coding DNA: TGCGCCAGCAGCTTGGACAGGGGGGCCACAGATACGCAGTATTTT.

V and J are TRBV4-2 and TRBJ1-4; a weak D match, TRBD1 (6 bases). The ends were cut back, 0 bases at V and 8 bases at J, with 10 bases in the middle. CDR1 LGHNA and CDR2 YNFKEQ come from the germline V gene. This CDR3 is built from 14 residues. The CDR3 nucleotides read TGTGCCAGCAGCCAAGAGGGGGCAGGGGAAAAACTGTTTTTT. Its protein product is CASSQEGAGEKLFF.

In DNA, the CDR3 is TGTGCCTGGAGTGTACAGGTACCTGAGCAGTTCTTC. It encodes CAWSVQVPEQFF. V is TRBV30 and J is TRBJ2-1; D perhaps matches TRBD1 (5 bases). Trimming removed 0 bases at V and 9 bases at J, with 9 bases between. The germline CDR1 and CDR2 sequences are GTSNPN and SVGIG (reference sequence). This CDR3 region has 12 residues.

On this clone: This sample also contains other DNA sequences that code for the same CDR3. The chain's CDR3 is CASSQTANYGYTF. The CDR3 bases are TGTGCCAGCAGTCAGACAGCTAACTATGGCTACACCTTC. The chain employs TRBV12-3 or TRBV12-4 and TRBJ1-2; TRBD1 is a possible D gene (5 bases). The CDR3 totals 13 residues. V shed 5 bases and J shed 0 bases, with 7 bases lying between them.

V and J are TRBV28 and TRBJ1-1; no clear D. The V end lost 3 bases, the J end lost 4 bases, and 12 bases lay between the germline ends. This CDR3 comprises 14 residues. From germline, CDR1 is MDHEN and CDR2 SYDVKM. CDR3 DNA: TGTGCCAGCAGTTTTCTCGGAGGAGGCACTGAAGCTTTCTTT. Translation: CASSFLGGGTEAFF.

J is TRBJ1-2 and V is TRBV18; 7 bases match TRBD1. Germline-derived CDR1 and CDR2 are KGHSH and LQKENI. The CDR3 extends over 15 amino acids. The J segment lost 6 bases and the V segment lost 4 bases, leaving 11 bases of the junction unmatched. CDR3 loop: CASSQNRDRLDGYTF. CDR3 sequence (DNA): TGTGCCAGCTCACAAAACCGGGACAGACTTGATGGCTACACCTTC.

The chain employs TRBV5-4 and TRBJ2-1; tentatively, D is TRBD1 (6 bases). Germline V gene lookup returns CDR1 SGHNT and CDR2 YYREEE (reference sequence). The length of the CDR3 is 14 residues. The V gene lost 2 bases and the J gene lost 5 bases, with 11 bases spanning the gap. The CDR3 sequence: CASSFPGDHNEQFF. The DNA for the CDR3 is TGTGCCAGCAGCTTTCCAGGGGATCACAATGAGCAGTTCTTC.

This clone is a singleton in its sample. The chain links TRBV27 to TRBJ2-3, with TRBD1 identical over 9 bases. From germline, CDR1 is MNHEY and CDR2 SMNVEV (reference sequence). V lost 7 bases to trimming and J lost 4 bases; unmatched junction nucleotides: 6. The CDR3 is 14 residues long. The CDR3 DNA is TGTGCCAGCACCCCCGGACAGGGGCCAGATACGCAGTATTTT. This gives the protein CASTPGQGPDTQYF.

This chain connects TRBV9 to TRBJ1-3; the D is unclear. The CDR3 contains 13 residues. Germline loops: CDR1 SGDLS, CDR2 YYNGEE. V lost 4 bases, J lost 2 bases, and 7 bases lay in between. CDR3 coding DNA: TGTGCCAGCAGCCCCTTCGCTGGAAACACCATATATTTT. As protein: CASSPFAGNTIYF.

V gene TRBV6-8 combines with J gene TRBJ2-3; 16 bases match TRBD2. The CDR3 has 16 amino acids. Per germline, CDR1 MNHGY and CDR2 SAAAGT. Trimming cost V 7 bases and J 4 bases; bases outside gene matches: 5. In DNA form, the CDR3 reads TGTGCCAGCATGGCCGGGACTAGCGGGAGGGCAGATACGCAGTATTTT. It encodes CASMAGTSGRADTQYF.

The rearrangement uses TRBV5-6 and TRBJ1-2, with 7 positions matching TRBD1. V trimming: 7 bases; J trimming: 0 bases; junction bases outside the gene matches: 9. This CDR3 is 15 amino acids long. The V gene's germline CDR1 is SGHDT and CDR2 YYEEEE. CDR3 DNA: TGTGCCAGCCATGGGACAGACAATTCTAACTATGGCTACACCTTC. Protein product: CASHGTDNSNYGYTF. Combining the CDR3 with reference TRBV5-6 and TRBJ1-2 gives the whole variable domain DAGVTQSPTHLIKTRGQQVTLRCSPKSGHDTVSWYQQALGQGPQFIFQYYEEEERQRGNFPDRFSGHQFPNYSSELNVNALLLGDSALYLCASHGTDNSNYGYTFGSGTRLTVV.

The rearrangement uses TRBV2 and TRBJ1-5; D is ambiguous. The CDR3 sequence is 17 residues long. Trimming pared 2 bases from V and 3 bases from J, leaving 17 bases between. Germline-derived CDR1 and CDR2 are SNHLY and FYNNEI. CDR3 sequence: CASSENRGLPPNQPQHF. The CDR3 DNA follows: TGTGCCAGCAGTGAAAACCGGGGTCTACCACCCAATCAGCCCCAGCATTTT. Full variable domain (outside the CDR3, taken from reference TRBV2 and TRBJ1-5): EPEVTQTPSHQVTQMGQEVILRCVPISNHLYFYWYRQILGQKVEFLVSFYNNEISEKSEIFDDQFSVERPDGSNFTLKIRSTKLEDSAMYFCASSENRGLPPNQPQHFGDGTRLSIL.

V and J are TRBV11-3 and TRBJ1-1; D possibly corresponds to TRBD1 (6 bases). Trimming took off 1 base at V and 4 bases at J, with 10 bases between the two ends. Germline lookup yields CDR1 SGHNT and CDR2 YENEEA. The CDR3 is 14 residues long. The CDR3 protein is CASSLGGGVTEAFF. CDR3 in DNA: TGTGCCAGCAGCTTAGGAGGGGGGGTCACTGAAGCTTTCTTT. Full variable domain (remainder filled in from reference TRBV11-3 and TRBJ1-1): EAGVVQSPRYKIIEKKQPVAFWCNPISGHNTLYWYLQNLGQGPELLIRYENEEAVDDSQLPKDRFSAERLKGVDSTLKIQPAELGDSAVYLCASSLGGGVTEAFFGQGTRLTVV.

This clone appeared a few times. The rearrangement uses TRBV5-5 and TRBJ1-5; D gene unclear. This CDR3 is built from 15 residues. V was trimmed by 0 bases and J by 0 bases, leaving 7 bases between them. Germline CDR1 is SGHKS and CDR2 is YYEKEE (reference sequence). The CDR3 coding sequence is TGTGCCAGCAGCTTGGTCGAGGATAGCAATCAGCCCCAGCATTTT. Translating it yields CASSLVEDSNQPQHF.

The chain has TRBV30 and TRBJ1-1, with D unresolved. This CDR3 region has 13 residues. CDR1 is GTSNPN, CDR2 SVGIG, per germline (reference sequence). V was pared by 4 bases and J by 1 base, with 10 bases between. The CDR3 DNA reads TGTGCCTGGACTGCGAGGGCGAACACTGAAGCTTTCTTT. It yields the protein CAWTARANTEAFF.

The gene calls are TRBV29-1 and TRBJ1-1, with 9 nucleotides matching TRBD1. V trimming: 8 bases; J trimming: 0 bases; junction bases outside the gene matches: 4. The CDR3 runs to 13 residues. Germline V gene data show CDR1 as SQVTM and CDR2 as ANQGSEA. CDR3 amino acids: CSSGQGLNTEAFF. The CDR3 coding sequence is TGCAGCTCGGGACAGGGATTGAACACTGAAGCTTTCTTT.

The chain links TRBV10-3 to TRBJ2-1; TRBD2 matches at 8 bases. The CDR3 totals 15 residues. Trimming took 7 bases from V and 0 from J; bases not matched to a gene: 5. Germline V gene sequence: CDR1 ENHRY, CDR2 SYGVKD. CDR3: CAIMAGGISYNEQFF. In DNA, the CDR3 is TGTGCCATCATGGCGGGGGGCATCTCCTACAATGAGCAGTTCTTC.